What follows is one T cell receptor (beta chain) and its context. The sample originates from a study of T cells in tuberculosis. Documented time point: new active TB diagnosis, blood taken before or within 7 days of starting treatment. Only in-frame clones appear in the TCRdb table, and some are missing; sequencing was by immunoSEQ multiplex PCR. This table has about 34,000 clones, more than 85% appearing once. This specimen consisted of PBMCs, obtained at tuberculosis diagnosis. The receptor was derived from an adult with tuberculosis.

The CDR3 region is CASSRLGGGGYEQYF. CDR3 nucleotides: TGCGCCAGCAGCCGCCTTGGCGGGGGAGGTTACGAGCAGTACTTC. The chain links TRBV4-1 to TRBJ2-7; 7 nucleotides agree with TRBD2. CDR3 length equals 15 residues. V shed 4 bases and J 4 bases; nucleotides not matched to a gene: 10. Germline V CDR1 and CDR2: MGHRA, YSYEKL.